The following is a T cell receptor delta chain sequence with its context. The junction shows a germline mismatch at one end, possibly a read error. Other DNA sequences from this sample encode an identical CDR3 as well. This record comes from a study of gamma-delta chains in newborns, infants, children. TCRdb re-called the reads through CATT. The repertoire includes about 4,900 delta-chain clones, approximately 2.9% of them detected once, and roughly 13% sits in the top ten. The CDR3 consists of 15 residues. CDR1 and CDR2 from the germline V gene are GEAIGNYY and EKD. The chain carries TRDV2 and TRDJ1; 9 nucleotides agree with TRDD3. The clonotype comes from a child who was a newborn, infant or young child, either healthy, febrile or measles-vaccinated (not recorded which). Sequencing was done on a sample of blood. The CDR3 nucleotides read TGTGCCTGTGACAAACTGGGGGAGTACACCGATAAACTCATCTTC. Protein product: CACDKLGEYTDKLIF.